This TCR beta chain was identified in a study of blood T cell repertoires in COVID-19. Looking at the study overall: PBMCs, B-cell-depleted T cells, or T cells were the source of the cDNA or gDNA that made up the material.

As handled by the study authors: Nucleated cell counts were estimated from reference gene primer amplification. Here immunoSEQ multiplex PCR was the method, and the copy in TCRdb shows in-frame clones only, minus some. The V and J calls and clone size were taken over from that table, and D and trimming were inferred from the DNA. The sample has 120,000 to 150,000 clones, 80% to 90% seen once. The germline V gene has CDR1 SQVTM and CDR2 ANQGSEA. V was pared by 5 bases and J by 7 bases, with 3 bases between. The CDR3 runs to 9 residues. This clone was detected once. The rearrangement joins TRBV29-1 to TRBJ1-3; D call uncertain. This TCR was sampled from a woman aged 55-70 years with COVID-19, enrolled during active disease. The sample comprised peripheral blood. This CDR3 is CSVSNTIYF. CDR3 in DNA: TGCAGCGTTTCGAACACCATATATTTT.